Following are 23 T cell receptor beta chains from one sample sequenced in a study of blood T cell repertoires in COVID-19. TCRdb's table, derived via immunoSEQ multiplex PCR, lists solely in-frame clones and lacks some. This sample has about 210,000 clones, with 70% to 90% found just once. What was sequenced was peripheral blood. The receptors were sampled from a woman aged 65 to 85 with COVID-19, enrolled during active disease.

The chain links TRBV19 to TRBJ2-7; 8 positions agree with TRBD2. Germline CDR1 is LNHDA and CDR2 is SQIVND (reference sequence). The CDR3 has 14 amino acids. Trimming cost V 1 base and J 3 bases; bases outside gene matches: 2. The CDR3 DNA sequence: TGTGCCAGTAGTATAGCGGCGGGGGGCTACGAGCAGTACTTC. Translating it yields CASSIAAGGYEQYF.

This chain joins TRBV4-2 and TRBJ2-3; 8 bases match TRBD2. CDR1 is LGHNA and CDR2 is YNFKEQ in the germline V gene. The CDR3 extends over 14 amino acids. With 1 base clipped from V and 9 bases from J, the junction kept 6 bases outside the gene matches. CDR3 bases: TGTGCCAGCAGCCAAGTCGGTAGCGGGGCGACGCAGTATTTT. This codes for CASSQVGSGATQYF.

Here the CDR3 DNA reads TGCGCCAGCAGCTTGGTAGATCGGAACACTGAAGCTTTCTTT. Residues: CASSLVDRNTEAFF. The rearrangement uses TRBV5-1 and TRBJ1-1; D not resolved. V lost 0 bases, J lost 1 base, and 7 bases lay in between. Germline V gene lookup returns CDR1 SGHRS and CDR2 YFSETQ. The CDR3 is 14 residues long. The entire variable domain, with the rest obtained from reference TRBV5-1 and TRBJ1-1, is as follows: KAGVTQTPRYLIKTRGQQVTLSCSPISGHRSVSWYQQTPGQGLQFLFEYFSETQRNKGNFPGRFSGRQFSNSRSEMNVSTLELGDSALYLCASSLVDRNTEAFFGQGTRLTVV.

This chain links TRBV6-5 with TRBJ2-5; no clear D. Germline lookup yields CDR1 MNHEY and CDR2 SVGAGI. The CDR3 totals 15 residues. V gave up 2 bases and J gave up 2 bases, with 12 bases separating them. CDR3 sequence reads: CASSYAASRQETQYF. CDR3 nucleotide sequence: TGTGCCAGCAGTTACGCGGCCAGCAGACAAGAGACCCAGTACTTC.

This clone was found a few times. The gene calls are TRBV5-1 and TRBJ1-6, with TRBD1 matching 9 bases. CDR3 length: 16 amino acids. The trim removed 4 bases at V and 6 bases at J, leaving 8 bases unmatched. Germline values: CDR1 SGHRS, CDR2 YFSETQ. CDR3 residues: CASSLEGQGVNSPLHF. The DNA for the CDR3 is TGCGCCAGCAGCCTGGAGGGACAGGGAGTTAATTCACCCCTCCACTTT.

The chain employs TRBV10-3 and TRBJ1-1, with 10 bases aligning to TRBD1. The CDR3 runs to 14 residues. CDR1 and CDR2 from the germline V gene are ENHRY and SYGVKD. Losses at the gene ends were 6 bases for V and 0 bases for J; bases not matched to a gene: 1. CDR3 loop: CAIRDRGLNTEAFF. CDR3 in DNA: TGTGCCATCAGGGACAGGGGGTTGAACACTGAAGCTTTCTTT.

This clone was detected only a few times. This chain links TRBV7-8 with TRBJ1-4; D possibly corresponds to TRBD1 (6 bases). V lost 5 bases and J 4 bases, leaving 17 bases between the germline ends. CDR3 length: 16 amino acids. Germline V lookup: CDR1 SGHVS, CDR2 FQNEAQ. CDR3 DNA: TGTGCCAGCAGCAGACAAGGGGGGGGGAGTAATGAAAAACTGTTTTTT. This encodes CASSRQGGGSNEKLFF.

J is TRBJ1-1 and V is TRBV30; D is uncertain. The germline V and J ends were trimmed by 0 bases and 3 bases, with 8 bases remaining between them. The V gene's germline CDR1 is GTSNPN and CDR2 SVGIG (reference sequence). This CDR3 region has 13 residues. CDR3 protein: CAWSVVRDTEAFF. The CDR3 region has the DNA TGTGCCTGGAGTGTCGTCCGGGACACTGAAGCTTTCTTT. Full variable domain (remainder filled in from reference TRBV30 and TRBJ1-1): SQTIHQWPATLVQPVGSPLSLECTVEGTSNPNLYWYRQAAGRGLQLLFYSVGIGQISSEVPQNLSASRPQDRQFILSSKKLLLSDSGFYLCAWSVVRDTEAFFGQGTRLTVV.

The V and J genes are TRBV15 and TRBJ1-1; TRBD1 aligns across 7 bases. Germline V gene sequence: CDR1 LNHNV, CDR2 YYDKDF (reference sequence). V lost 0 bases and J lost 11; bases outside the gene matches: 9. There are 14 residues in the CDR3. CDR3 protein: CATSRDGSRGLAFF. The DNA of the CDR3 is TGTGCCACCAGCAGAGATGGCTCAAGGGGGCTTGCTTTCTTT.

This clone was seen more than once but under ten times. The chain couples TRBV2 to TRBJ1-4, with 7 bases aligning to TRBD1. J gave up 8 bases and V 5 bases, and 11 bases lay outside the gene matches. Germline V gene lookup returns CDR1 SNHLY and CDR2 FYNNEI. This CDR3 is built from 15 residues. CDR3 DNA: TGTGCCAGCAGTACCCGGGACAGCCGGTTGGAAAAACTGTTTTTT. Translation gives CASSTRDSRLEKLFF.

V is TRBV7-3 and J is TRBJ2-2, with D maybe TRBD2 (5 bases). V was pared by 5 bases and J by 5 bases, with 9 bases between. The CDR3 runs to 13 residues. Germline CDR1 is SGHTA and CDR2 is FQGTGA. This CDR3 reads CASSDRRTGELFF. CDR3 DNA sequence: TGTGCCAGCAGCGACCGGAGGACCGGGGAGCTGTTTTTT.

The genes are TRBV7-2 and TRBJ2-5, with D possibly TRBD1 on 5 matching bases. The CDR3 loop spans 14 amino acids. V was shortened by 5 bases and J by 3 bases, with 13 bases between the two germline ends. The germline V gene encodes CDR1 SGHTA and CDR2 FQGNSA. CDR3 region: CASSLRTPEETQYF. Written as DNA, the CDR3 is TGTGCCAGCAGCCTCCGGACACCTGAAGAGACCCAGTACTTC. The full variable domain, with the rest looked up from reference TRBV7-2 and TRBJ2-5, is GAGVSQSPSNKVTEKGKDVELRCDPISGHTALYWYRQSLGQGLEFLIYFQGNSAPDKSGLPSDRFSAERTGGSVSTLTIQRTQQEDSAVYLCASSLRTPEETQYFGPGTRLLVL.

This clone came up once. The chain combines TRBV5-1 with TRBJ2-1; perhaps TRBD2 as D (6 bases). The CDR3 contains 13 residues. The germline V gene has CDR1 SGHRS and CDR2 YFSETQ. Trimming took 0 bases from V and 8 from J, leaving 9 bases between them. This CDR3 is CASSLASSDEQFF. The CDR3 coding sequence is TGCGCCAGCAGCTTGGCCTCTAGCGATGAGCAGTTCTTC.

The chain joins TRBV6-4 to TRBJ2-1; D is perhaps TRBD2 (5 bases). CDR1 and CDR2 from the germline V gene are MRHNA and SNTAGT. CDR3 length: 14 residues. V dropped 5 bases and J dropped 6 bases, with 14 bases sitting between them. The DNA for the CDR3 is TGTGCCAGCAGTCGGGAAAAGTCCACCAATGAGCAGTTCTTC. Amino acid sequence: CASSREKSTNEQFF.

For the CDR3, the DNA is TGTGCCATCAGACCCGACAGGGGGAATTCACCCCTCCACTTT. Protein sequence: CAIRPDRGNSPLHF. The chain joins TRBV10-3 to TRBJ1-6; the match to TRBD1 covers 9 bases. The germline gives CDR1 ENHRY, CDR2 SYGVKD. The length of the CDR3 is 14 residues. J was trimmed by 7 bases and V by 6 bases; bases with no gene match: 4.

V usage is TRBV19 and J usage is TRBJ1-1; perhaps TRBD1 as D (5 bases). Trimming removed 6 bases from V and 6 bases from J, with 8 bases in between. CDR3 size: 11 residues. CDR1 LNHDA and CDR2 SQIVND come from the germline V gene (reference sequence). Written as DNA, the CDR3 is TGTGCCAGTAGCCCAGGGCCTGAAGCTTTCTTT. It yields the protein CASSPGPEAFF.

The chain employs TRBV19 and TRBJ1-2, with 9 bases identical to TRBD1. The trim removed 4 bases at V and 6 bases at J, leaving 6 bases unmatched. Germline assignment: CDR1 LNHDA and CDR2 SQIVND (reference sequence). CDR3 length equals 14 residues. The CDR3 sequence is CASSTRGTGNGYTF. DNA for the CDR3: TGTGCCAGTAGTACAAGAGGGACAGGGAATGGCTACACCTTC.

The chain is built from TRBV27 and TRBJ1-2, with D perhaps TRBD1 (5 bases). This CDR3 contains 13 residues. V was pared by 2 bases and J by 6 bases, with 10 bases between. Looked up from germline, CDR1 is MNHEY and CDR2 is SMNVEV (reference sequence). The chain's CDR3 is CASSLGQGDGYTF. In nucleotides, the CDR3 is TGTGCCAGCAGTTTAGGGCAGGGTGATGGCTACACCTTC.

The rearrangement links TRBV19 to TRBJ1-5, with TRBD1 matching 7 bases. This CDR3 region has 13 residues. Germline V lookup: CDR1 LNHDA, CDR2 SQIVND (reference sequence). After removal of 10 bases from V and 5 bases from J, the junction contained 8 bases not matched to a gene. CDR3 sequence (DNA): TGTGCCATCTCGGACAGGCGGGATCAGCCCCAGCATTTT. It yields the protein CAISDRRDQPQHF.

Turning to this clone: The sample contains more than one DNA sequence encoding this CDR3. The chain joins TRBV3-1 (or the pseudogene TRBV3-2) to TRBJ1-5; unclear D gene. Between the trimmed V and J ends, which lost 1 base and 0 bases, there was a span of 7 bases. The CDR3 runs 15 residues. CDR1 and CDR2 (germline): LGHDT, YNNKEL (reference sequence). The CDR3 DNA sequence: TGTGCCAGCAGCCAAGGGGCGGGTAGCAATCAGCCCCAGCATTTT. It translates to CASSQGAGSNQPQHF.

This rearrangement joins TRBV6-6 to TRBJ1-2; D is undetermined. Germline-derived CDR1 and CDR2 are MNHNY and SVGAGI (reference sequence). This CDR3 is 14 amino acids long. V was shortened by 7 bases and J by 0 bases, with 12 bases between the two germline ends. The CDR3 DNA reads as TGTGCCAGCACCGACGACACCGCTAACTATGGCTACACCTTC. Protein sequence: CASTDDTANYGYTF.

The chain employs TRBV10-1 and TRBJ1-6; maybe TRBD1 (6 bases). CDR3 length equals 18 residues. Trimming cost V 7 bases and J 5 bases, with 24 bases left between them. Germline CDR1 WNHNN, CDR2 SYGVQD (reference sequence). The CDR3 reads CASTPSWTGSGDNSPLHF. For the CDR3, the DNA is TGCGCCAGCACCCCTTCCTGGACGGGCTCAGGGGATAATTCACCCCTCCACTTT.

CDR3 bases: TGTGCCAGCAGTACGTCCGGGACAGGGGCAGATACGCAGTATTTT. Protein product: CASSTSGTGADTQYF. The rearrangement uses TRBV2 and TRBJ2-3, with 10 bases matching TRBD1. This CDR3 is 15 amino acids long. Germline values: CDR1 SNHLY, CDR2 FYNNEI. V was clipped by 5 bases and J by 4 bases; unmatched bases: 6.